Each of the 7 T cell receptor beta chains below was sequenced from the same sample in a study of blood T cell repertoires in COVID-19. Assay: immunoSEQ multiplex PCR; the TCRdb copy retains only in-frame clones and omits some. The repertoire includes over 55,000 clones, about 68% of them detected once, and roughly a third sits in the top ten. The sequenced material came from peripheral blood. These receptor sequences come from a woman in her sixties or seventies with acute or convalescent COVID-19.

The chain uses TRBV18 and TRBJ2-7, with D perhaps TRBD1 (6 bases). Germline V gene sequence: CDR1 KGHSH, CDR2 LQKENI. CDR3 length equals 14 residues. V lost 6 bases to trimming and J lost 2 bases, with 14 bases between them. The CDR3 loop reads CASSPSRGTYEQYF. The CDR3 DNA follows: TGTGCCAGCTCCCCGAGCAGGGGTACCTACGAGCAGTACTTC. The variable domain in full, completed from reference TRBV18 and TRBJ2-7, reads NAGVMQNPRHLVRRRGQEARLRCSPMKGHSHVYWYRQLPEEGLKFMVYLQKENIIDESGMPKERFSAEFPKEGPSILRIQQVVRGDSAAYFCASSPSRGTYEQYFGPGTRLTVT.

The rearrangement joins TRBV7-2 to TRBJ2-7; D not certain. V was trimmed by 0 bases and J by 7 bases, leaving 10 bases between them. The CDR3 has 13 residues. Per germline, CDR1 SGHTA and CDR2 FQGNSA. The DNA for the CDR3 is TGTGCCAGCAGCTTAGCGGGCTTCTCGGAGCAGTACTTC. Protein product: CASSLAGFSEQYF.

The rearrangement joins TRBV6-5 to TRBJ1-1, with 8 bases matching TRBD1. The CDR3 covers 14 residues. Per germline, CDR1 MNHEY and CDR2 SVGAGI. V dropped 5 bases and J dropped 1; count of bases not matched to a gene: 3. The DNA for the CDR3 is TGTGCCAGCAGTCGAACAGGGGGGAACACTGAAGCTTTCTTT. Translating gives CASSRTGGNTEAFF.

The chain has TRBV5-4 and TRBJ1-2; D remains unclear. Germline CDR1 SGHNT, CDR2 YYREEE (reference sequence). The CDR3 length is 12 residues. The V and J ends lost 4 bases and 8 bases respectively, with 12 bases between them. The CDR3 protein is CASSPGLGGYTF. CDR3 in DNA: TGTGCCAGCAGCCCCGGACTGGGGGGCTACACCTTC.

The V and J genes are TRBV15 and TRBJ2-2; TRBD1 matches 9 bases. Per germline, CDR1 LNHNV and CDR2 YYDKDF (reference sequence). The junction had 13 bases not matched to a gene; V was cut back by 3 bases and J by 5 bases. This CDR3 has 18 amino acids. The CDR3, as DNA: TGTGCCACCAGCAGCAATTTACAGGGGGCGCTTAGGACCGGGGAGCTGTTTTTT. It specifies CATSSNLQGALRTGELFF. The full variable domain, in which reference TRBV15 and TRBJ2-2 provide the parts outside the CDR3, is DAMVIQNPRYQVTQFGKPVTLSCSQTLNHNVMYWYQQKSSQAPKLLFHYYDKDFNNEADTPDNFQSRRPNTSFCFLDIRSPGLGDTAMYLCATSSNLQGALRTGELFFGEGSRLTVL.

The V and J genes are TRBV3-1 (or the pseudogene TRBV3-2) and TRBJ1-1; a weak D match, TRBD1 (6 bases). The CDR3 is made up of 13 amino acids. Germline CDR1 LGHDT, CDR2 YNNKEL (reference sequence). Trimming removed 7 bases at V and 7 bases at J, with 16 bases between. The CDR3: CASNLRGRSEAFF. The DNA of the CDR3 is TGTGCCAGCAACTTAAGGGGGAGAAGTGAAGCTTTCTTT.

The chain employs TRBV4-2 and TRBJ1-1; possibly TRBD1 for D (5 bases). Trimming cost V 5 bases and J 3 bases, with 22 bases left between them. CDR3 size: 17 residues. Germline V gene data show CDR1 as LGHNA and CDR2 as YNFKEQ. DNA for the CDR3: TGTGCCAGCAGCGCCCCGGGAGGACTCACGGGGCACACTGAAGCTTTCTTT. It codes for CASSAPGGLTGHTEAFF.